The 27 T cell receptor beta chains presented below share a single source sample, sequenced in a study of T cell responses to AZD1222 COVID-19 vaccine. Here immunoSEQ multiplex PCR was the method, and the copy in TCRdb shows in-frame clones only, minus some. The table shows around 120,000 clones, with roughly 88% occurring only once. This sample comprised peripheral blood, obtained on day 0 of MenACWY control vaccination. All receptors come from an adult in good health.

This sequence joins TRBV7-2 and TRBJ2-3; 7 bases align to TRBD1. V trimming: 4 bases; J trimming: 4 bases; junction bases outside the gene matches: 8. Germline V CDR1 and CDR2: SGHTA, FQGNSA. This CDR3 comprises 15 residues. CDR3 coding DNA: TGTGCCAGCAGCTCCCAGGGGGTAGTAGCAGATACGCAGTATTTT. Its translation: CASSSQGVVADTQYF.

The chain couples TRBV5-1 to TRBJ2-7, with a tentative D call TRBD1 (6 bases). From germline, CDR1 is SGHRS and CDR2 YFSETQ. V lost 4 bases and J 6 bases, leaving 17 bases between the germline ends. The CDR3 sequence is 14 residues long. CDR3: CASSPLTGLSEQYF. Here the CDR3 DNA reads TGCGCCAGCAGCCCGCTTACAGGGTTAAGCGAGCAGTACTTC.

The chain has TRBV5-5 and TRBJ2-7, with a possible D match to TRBD2 (5 bases). The CDR3 has 16 residues. In germline, CDR1 is SGHKS, CDR2 YYEKEE (reference sequence). Between the trimmed V and J ends, which lost 0 bases and 6 bases, there was a span of 19 bases. The CDR3 DNA reads as TGTGCCAGCAGCTTGGAGGTGGCGCTTAGAGGGTCCGAGCAGTACTTC. It is translated as CASSLEVALRGSEQYF.

This chain links TRBV6-2 or TRBV6-3 with TRBJ1-1; perhaps TRBD1 as D (5 bases). The germline CDR1 and CDR2 sequences are MNHEY and SVGEGT. The CDR3 contains 14 residues. The V gene lost 0 bases and the J gene lost 10 bases, with 15 bases spanning the gap. This chain's CDR3 is CASSYSKGLLRAFF. CDR3 nucleotide sequence: TGTGCCAGCAGTTACTCGAAGGGACTTTTAAGAGCTTTCTTT.

The chain couples TRBV10-3 to TRBJ2-2; 14 bases fit TRBD2. J gave up 6 bases and V 3 bases, and 3 bases lay outside the gene matches. Per the germline V gene, CDR1 is ENHRY and CDR2 is SYGVKD. This CDR3 comprises 16 residues. The chain's CDR3 is CAISERTSGGPGELFF. As DNA, the CDR3 is TGTGCCATCAGTGAAAGGACTAGCGGGGGGCCCGGGGAGCTGTTTTTT.

The chain is built from TRBV5-1 and TRBJ2-3, with a possible D match to TRBD1 (6 bases). Trimming left V 3 bases short and J 1 base short, with 15 bases between. This CDR3 is built from 16 residues. Germline V gene data show CDR1 as SGHRS and CDR2 as YFSETQ. The CDR3 spells CASSSGTGMGTDTQYF. CDR3 nucleotide sequence: TGCGCCAGCAGCTCGGGAACAGGGATGGGCACAGATACGCAGTATTTT.

The sample holds one count of this clone. The chain combines TRBV19 with TRBJ1-6; TRBD1 aligns across 7 bases. The junction had 10 bases not matched to a gene; V was cut back by 7 bases and J by 7 bases. CDR1 and CDR2 from the germline V gene are LNHDA and SQIVND (reference sequence). The CDR3 extends over 15 amino acids. CDR3 residues: CASTQPWDRNSPLHF. CDR3 bases: TGTGCCAGTACCCAACCATGGGACAGAAATTCACCCCTCCACTTT.

This rearrangement joins TRBV2 to TRBJ2-1; TRBD2 aligns across 11 bases. The CDR3 runs 16 residues. Germline-derived CDR1 and CDR2 are SNHLY and FYNNEI. Losses at the gene ends were 6 bases for V and 6 bases for J; bases not matched to a gene: 10. CDR3 coding DNA: TGTGCCAGCAGCCCGCTGAGACTAGCGGGGAGCAATGAGCAGTTCTTC. Translating it yields CASSPLRLAGSNEQFF. The whole variable domain, remainder taken from reference TRBV2 and TRBJ2-1, is EPEVTQTPSHQVTQMGQEVILRCVPISNHLYFYWYRQILGQKVEFLVSFYNNEISEKSEIFDDQFSVERPDGSNFTLKIRSTKLEDSAMYFCASSPLRLAGSNEQFFGPGTRLTVL.

The rearrangement joins TRBV5-1 to TRBJ2-2; 7 nucleotides align to TRBD1. This CDR3 comprises 13 residues. The V and J ends lost 5 bases and 7 bases, in that order; junction bases with no gene match: 5. Per the germline V gene, CDR1 is SGHRS and CDR2 is YFSETQ. CDR3 protein: CASRRGRGGELFF. CDR3 sequence (DNA): TGCGCCAGCAGAAGGGGGCGTGGCGGGGAGCTGTTTTTT. Together with reference TRBV5-1 and TRBJ2-2, the CDR3 gives the full variable domain: KAGVTQTPRYLIKTRGQQVTLSCSPISGHRSVSWYQQTPGQGLQFLFEYFSETQRNKGNFPGRFSGRQFSNSRSEMNVSTLELGDSALYLCASRRGRGGELFFGEGSRLTVL.

The gene calls are TRBV19 and TRBJ1-2, with 7 bases identical to TRBD1. The CDR3 covers 15 residues. The germline gives CDR1 LNHDA, CDR2 SQIVND (reference sequence). V was clipped by 6 bases and J by 2 bases; unmatched bases: 9. The DNA of the CDR3 is TGTGCCAGTAGCAGGATCGGGACAGCCAACTATGGCTACACCTTC. Amino acids: CASSRIGTANYGYTF.

CDR3 in amino acids: CASSLGQPNEKLFF. CDR3 coding DNA: TGTGCCAGCAGTTTAGGCCAGCCTAATGAAAAACTGTTTTTT. The chain uses TRBV27 and TRBJ1-4; D is unresolved. Germline V gene data show CDR1 as MNHEY and CDR2 as SMNVEV (reference sequence). V lost 2 bases, J lost 3 bases, and 7 bases lay in between. The CDR3 consists of 14 residues. The full variable domain, completed using reference TRBV27 and TRBJ1-4, is EAQVTQNPRYLITVTGKKLTVTCSQNMNHEYMSWYRQDPGLGLRQIYYSMNVEVTDKGDVPEGYKVSRKEKRNFPLILESPSPNQTSLYFCASSLGQPNEKLFFGSGTQLSVL.

This chain links TRBV3-1 (or the pseudogene TRBV3-2) with TRBJ1-2, with 8 bases lining up with TRBD1. The germline V gene encodes CDR1 LGHDT and CDR2 YNNKEL (reference sequence). V trimming: 6 bases; J trimming: 8 bases; junction bases outside the gene matches: 11. CDR3 size: 14 residues. DNA for the CDR3: TGTGCCAGCAGTCACACCGTGACAGGGGTCGGCTACACCTTC. Its protein product is CASSHTVTGVGYTF.

The chain is built from TRBV7-9 and TRBJ1-1, with D maybe TRBD1 (5 bases). Trimming pared 5 bases from V and 5 bases from J, leaving 15 bases between. The CDR3 loop spans 14 amino acids. Germline lookup yields CDR1 SEHNR and CDR2 FQNEAQ (reference sequence). DNA for the CDR3: TGTGCCAGCAGCGGGACCGCCGGCTGGACTGAAGCTTTCTTT. This codes for CASSGTAGWTEAFF.

CDR3 protein: CASSSQSWGGYTF. The DNA for the CDR3 is TGTGCCAGCAGCTCCCAATCCTGGGGGGGCTACACCTTC. The rearrangement uses TRBV28 and TRBJ1-2, with a possible D match to TRBD1 (5 bases). V was clipped by 6 bases and J by 8 bases, with 16 bases between them. The CDR3 totals 13 residues. In germline, CDR1 is MDHEN, CDR2 SYDVKM.

The chain recombines TRBV7-9 with TRBJ1-2, with 7 bases identical to TRBD1. Germline assignment: CDR1 SEHNR and CDR2 FQNEAQ (reference sequence). This CDR3 region has 14 residues. The J segment lost 3 bases and the V segment lost 1 base, leaving 2 bases of the junction unmatched. In nucleotides, the CDR3 is TGTGCCAGCAGCTTAGTTACAGGGGACTATGGCTACACCTTC. Protein product: CASSLVTGDYGYTF.

The chain carries TRBV5-4 and TRBJ2-5, with D unclear. The CDR3 runs 13 residues. CDR1 is SGHNT and CDR2 is YYREEE in the germline V gene (reference sequence). Trimming left V 4 bases short and J 1 base short, with 8 bases between. The CDR3 here is CASSRVRQETQYF. The CDR3 DNA sequence: TGTGCCAGCAGCAGGGTGCGCCAAGAGACCCAGTACTTC.

This sequence joins TRBV9 and TRBJ1-5; D is possibly TRBD1 (5 bases). Germline assignment: CDR1 SGDLS and CDR2 YYNGEE. Between the trimmed V and J ends, which lost 3 bases and 4 bases, there was a span of 23 bases. This CDR3 contains 18 residues. CDR3 coding DNA: TGTGCCAGCAGCGCTCCCGATCACCGACGGGGGTGGAATCAGCCCCAGCATTTT. Translated: CASSAPDHRRGWNQPQHF.

For the CDR3, the DNA is TGTGCCAGCAGCTTACAGCCGGGCTCCTACTACGAGCAGTACTTC. Translating it yields CASSLQPGSYYEQYF. The genes are TRBV7-9 and TRBJ2-7; D not certain. Trimming stripped 2 bases from V and 3 bases from J, with 14 bases between. This CDR3 contains 15 residues. Germline V gives CDR1 SEHNR, CDR2 FQNEAQ (reference sequence).

This clone was counted a single time. The chain links TRBV4-1 to TRBJ2-7; the D gene is possibly TRBD1 (6 bases). CDR1 is MGHRA, CDR2 YSYEKL, per germline. Trimming stripped 2 bases from V and 5 bases from J, with 13 bases between. This CDR3 spans 14 amino acids. The CDR3 region is CASSQMWGQNEQYF. CDR3 DNA sequence: TGCGCCAGCAGCCAAATGTGGGGGCAGAACGAGCAGTACTTC.

This chain links TRBV7-3 with TRBJ2-3; D could derive from TRBD1 or TRBD2 (6 bases each). Between the trimmed V and J ends, which lost 2 bases and 2 bases, there was a span of 14 bases. The CDR3 sequence is 16 residues long. Germline V gene sequence: CDR1 SGHTA, CDR2 FQGTGA. CDR3 amino acids: CASSLGGLGFTDTQYF. CDR3 in DNA: TGTGCCAGCAGCTTAGGGGGGCTTGGGTTCACAGATACGCAGTATTTT.

The chain employs TRBV7-2 and TRBJ1-2, with D unclear. The CDR3 spans 19 residues. V gave up 1 base and J gave up 4 bases, with 25 bases separating them. CDR1 is SGHTA, CDR2 FQGNSA, per germline. CDR3 residues: CASSLGLTPSGGGVYGYTF. For the CDR3, the DNA is TGTGCCAGCAGCTTAGGTTTGACACCTTCCGGCGGAGGAGTCTATGGCTACACCTTC.

The genes are TRBV20-1 and TRBJ2-7; D not resolved. The CDR3 covers 11 residues. Trimming removed 3 bases at V and 2 bases at J, with 5 bases between. Germline CDR1 is DFQATT and CDR2 is SNEGSKA (reference sequence). CDR3 in amino acids: CSARPPYEQYF. The CDR3 nucleotides are TGCAGTGCTAGGCCCCCCTACGAGCAGTACTTC.

The chain employs TRBV19 and TRBJ2-7; 7 nucleotides line up with TRBD1. Trimming cost V 6 bases and J 3 bases; bases outside gene matches: 11. The CDR3 is 15 amino acids. Germline CDR1 and CDR2: LNHDA and SQIVND (reference sequence). The CDR3 DNA reads TGTGCCAGTAGGCCCACAGGGGATTCCTTCTACGAGCAGTACTTC. As protein: CASRPTGDSFYEQYF.

The chain links TRBV18 to TRBJ2-5; no clear D. The length of the CDR3 is 12 residues. Germline V gene sequence: CDR1 KGHSH, CDR2 LQKENI. With 4 bases removed from V and 5 bases from J, the gap between germline ends came to 8 bases. The CDR3 bases are TGTGCCAGCTCACTTACTGCGGAGACCCAGTACTTC. Translated: CASSLTAETQYF.

The V and J genes are TRBV23-1 and TRBJ1-5; D is unclear. TRBV23-1 falls under the ORF class, with uncertain function. The CDR3 contains 18 residues. The V gene lost 1 base and the J gene lost 4 bases, with 20 bases spanning the gap. In DNA, the CDR3 is TGCGCCAGCAGTCAATTTGGATCCGGACCCTTGAAGAATCAGCCCCAGCATTTT. Amino acid sequence: CASSQFGSGPLKNQPQHF.

This rearrangement joins TRBV21-1 to TRBJ1-6. TRBV21-1 represents a pseudogene. This CDR3 spans 12 amino acids. The CDR3 bases are TGTGCCAGCAGCCCCTGGGGATCACCCCTCCACTTT. Translated: CASSPWGSPLHF.

This chain's CDR3 is CASSSSGIANYGYTF. DNA of the CDR3: TGCGCCAGCAGCTCCTCAGGGATAGCTAACTATGGCTACACCTTC. The V and J genes are TRBV5-1 and TRBJ1-2, with D tentatively TRBD1 (5 bases). CDR3 length equals 15 residues. Trimming took 3 bases from V and 0 from J, leaving 12 bases between them. CDR1 is SGHRS and CDR2 is YFSETQ in the germline V gene.